Listed below are T cell receptor beta chains from one sample, sequenced in a study of blood T cell repertoires in COVID-19. Using immunoSEQ multiplex PCR, the repertoire was profiled, and TCRdb retains in-frame clones only, with some absent. Of 100,000 or so clones listed, around 85% are singletons. The specimen was peripheral blood. Source of these receptors: an older woman with acute or convalescent COVID-19. Each CDR3 is given with its conserved first and last residue. The D gene is left open where the match is weak. Size is stated for part of the rows, as once, few or many counts, or as a class when the clone is expanded.

CASNRGLDEKLFF	TGTGCCAGCAACAGGGGATTAGATGAAAAACTGTTTTTT	TRBD1	TRBV2	NA	TRBJ1-4
CASSVQSSYNSPLHF	TGCGCCAGCAGCGTACAGAGCTCCTATAATTCACCCCTCCACTTT	NA	TRBV5-1	few	TRBJ1-6
CASSGATTIGQGAREAFF	TGTGCCAGCAGTGGAGCGACCACCATTGGACAGGGGGCGCGTGAAGCTTTCTTT	TRBD1	TRBV6-1	NA	TRBJ1-1
CASSSGLAGAETQYF	TGTGCCAGCAGCTCGGGACTAGCGGGGGCAGAGACCCAGTACTTC	TRBD2	TRBV11-3	NA	TRBJ2-5
CASSYSRVSNQPQHF	TGTGCCAGCAGTTACTCGAGGGTTAGCAATCAGCCCCAGCATTTT	NA	TRBV6-5	NA	TRBJ1-5
CASSLSSRGNTEAFF	TGTGCCAGCAGCTTATCGTCCAGGGGAAACACTGAAGCTTTCTTT	NA	TRBV7-3	NA	TRBJ1-1
CACPGSGGVSGTQYF	TGTGCCTGTCCGGGGTCGGGGGGGGTCTCAGGTACGCAGTATTTT	TRBD2	TRBV30	NA	TRBJ2-3
CASSPPLGAGTEAFF	TGTGCCAGCTCACCACCGTTGGGGGCGGGCACTGAAGCTTTCTTT	NA	TRBV18	NA	TRBJ1-1
CASSQRWNTEAFF	TGTGCCAGCAGCCAGCGATGGAACACTGAAGCTTTCTTT	NA	TRBV3-1/TRBV3-2	NA	TRBJ1-1
CAWSRATGTNQPQHF	TGTGCCTGGAGTCGAGCGACAGGGACCAATCAGCCCCAGCATTTT	TRBD1	TRBV30	NA	TRBJ1-5
CASRELRGNNSPLHF	TGTGCCAGCAGAGAACTCAGGGGGAATAATTCACCCCTCCACTTT	TRBD1	TRBV5-6	NA	TRBJ1-6
CASSSPGAGNTIYF	TGTGCCAGCAGTTCCCCGGGTGCTGGAAACACCATATATTTT	NA	TRBV28	NA	TRBJ1-3
CASSLARATGELFF	TGTGCCAGCAGTTTGGCCAGGGCCACCGGGGAGCTGTTTTTT	NA	TRBV28	NA	TRBJ2-2
CSGLTPPNEQFF	TGCAGCGGACTGACCCCCCCCAATGAGCAGTTCTTC	NA	TRBV29-1	NA	TRBJ2-1
CATSRQNSPLHF	TGTGCCACCAGCAGACAAAATTCACCCCTCCACTTT	NA	TRBV15	NA	TRBJ1-6
CASSFGSLSTDTQYF	TGTGCCAGCAGCTTTGGGAGTTTAAGCACAGATACGCAGTATTTT	NA	TRBV7-2	few	TRBJ2-3